This entry concerns a single T cell receptor (beta chain). What it recognizes is unknown. Germline V CDR1 and CDR2: GTSNPN, SVGIG (reference sequence). V lost 4 bases to trimming and J lost 4 bases, with 16 bases between them. The CDR3 extends over 14 amino acids. The data belong to a study of cytomegalovirus exposure and HLA in healthy donors. The PCR used 60 Vbeta and 13 Jbeta primers. Repertoires were generated with immunoSEQ multiplex PCR, while TCRdb's copy carries only in-frame clones and drops some. The sample lists around 140,000 clones, 82% seen once, with about 3.4% in the top ten. Study findings and constraints: Per a prior analysis, the majority of TCR beta V segments were productive roughly 90% or roughly 30% of the time.

The source of this sequence is a man aged 18 to 29 in good health and CMV-seropositive. Material for sequencing was PBMCs. The chain uses TRBV30 and TRBJ1-1; D gene unclear. CDR3 sequence reads: CAWNLGLRRTEAFF. As DNA, the CDR3 is TGTGCCTGGAATTTAGGACTCAGGCGCACTGAAGCTTTCTTT.